The rows below give T cell receptor beta chains drawn from one sample of a study of T-cell reconstitution after alpha-beta-depleted transplantation in children. TCRdb re-analysed the PCR reads in MiXCR, keeping a single row per CDR3 protein. The top ten hold 27% of the sample, which has 75,000 to 90,000 distinct CDR3 sequences, around an eighth seen once. The sequencing used PBMCs, mostly from graft donor cells, collected 180 days after TCRalphabeta/CD19-depleted stem cell transplant. These receptors all come from a male patient aged 2 to 10 who had a stem cell transplant for acute lymphoblastic leukemia, so the T cells may come from the graft donor. The CDR3 runs from the conserved cysteine through the conserved F or W. The order of the fields is J gene, V gene, CDR3 protein.

j_call: TRBJ1-3
v_call: TRBV7-6
cdr3_aa: CASSLDRNTIYF

j_call: TRBJ2-2
v_call: TRBV7-6
cdr3_aa: CASSSGQYTGELFF

j_call: TRBJ1-2
v_call: TRBV27
cdr3_aa: CASSPRQGNYGYTF

j_call: TRBJ1-1
v_call: TRBV4-3
cdr3_aa: CASSQDPGVEAFF

j_call: TRBJ2-6
v_call: TRBV6-2/TRBV6-3
cdr3_aa: CASSFSPGGPTSSGANVLTF

j_call: TRBJ2-3
v_call: TRBV12-3/TRBV12-4
cdr3_aa: CASSFRGPSTDTQYF

j_call: TRBJ2-1
v_call: TRBV20-1
cdr3_aa: CSAFGTSGLEQFF

j_call: TRBJ2-4
v_call: TRBV11-2
cdr3_aa: CASSLGARNIQYF

j_call: TRBJ1-1
v_call: TRBV28
cdr3_aa: CASSSRGAFF

j_call: TRBJ2-5
v_call: TRBV4-3
cdr3_aa: CASSQVLGQQETQYF

j_call: TRBJ2-7
v_call: TRBV20-1
cdr3_aa: CSWRRRESHEQYF

j_call: TRBJ2-7
v_call: TRBV7-3
cdr3_aa: CASSPSGRPNEQYF

j_call: TRBJ2-3
v_call: TRBV7-2
cdr3_aa: CASSLDPRGGRDTQYF

j_call: TRBJ2-5
v_call: TRBV6-5
cdr3_aa: CASSYSGLGRETQYF

j_call: TRBJ1-5
v_call: TRBV6-2/TRBV6-3
cdr3_aa: CASSLGGYRNQPQHF

j_call: TRBJ2-3
v_call: TRBV7-2
cdr3_aa: CASSLGQGAYTQYF

j_call: TRBJ2-7
v_call: TRBV20-1
cdr3_aa: CSAEGREGYEQYF

j_call: TRBJ1-1
v_call: TRBV20-1
cdr3_aa: CSSGDLSNTEAFF

j_call: TRBJ2-7
v_call: TRBV5-1
cdr3_aa: CASSLVLAGAIGEQYF

j_call: TRBJ2-1
v_call: TRBV18
cdr3_aa: CASSPVPGTGYNEQFF

j_call: TRBJ1-1
v_call: TRBV4-1
cdr3_aa: CASSQDSLNTEAFF

j_call: TRBJ1-5
v_call: TRBV20-1
cdr3_aa: CSASQGGAGAGEEPQHF

j_call: TRBJ1-4
v_call: TRBV6-1
cdr3_aa: CAARGEGGEKLFF

j_call: TRBJ1-1
v_call: TRBV7-2
cdr3_aa: CASSSGQGVGAFF

j_call: TRBJ1-2
v_call: TRBV20-1
cdr3_aa: CSAAEGQGLYGYTF

j_call: TRBJ1-4
v_call: TRBV5-1
cdr3_aa: CASSTRRNLPGEKLFF